One sample yielded the 14 T cell receptor beta chains listed below, sequenced in a study of memory CD4+ T cells and cytomegalovirus serostatus. Clones were read by immunoSEQ multiplex PCR, and TCRdb kept only the in-frame ones, dropping some. The sample carries around 62,000 clones, roughly three quarters recorded once. Single viable CD3+CD4+CD8-CD45RO+ cells were sorted as the memory CD4+ T cells. Source material: memory CD4+ T cells from blood. These receptors came from an adult in good health and CMV-seropositive.

CDR3 coding DNA: TGTGCCAGCAGAGCAACAGAGAACCACTATGGCTACACCTTC. Translated, it gives CASRATENHYGYTF. The V and J genes are TRBV2 and TRBJ1-2; D remains unclear. CDR3 length: 14 residues. The germline CDR1 and CDR2 sequences are SNHLY and FYNNEI. Trimming removed 6 bases from V and 3 bases from J, with 14 bases in between.

This chain uses TRBV27 with TRBJ1-6, with D tentatively TRBD1 (6 bases). This CDR3 has 14 residues. V was clipped by 5 bases and J by 8 bases, with 13 bases between them. The germline gives CDR1 MNHEY, CDR2 SMNVEV (reference sequence). DNA for the CDR3: TGTGCCAGCAGTCCCCAGGGGATCTATTCACCCCTCCACTTT. Translating gives CASSPQGIYSPLHF.

The genes are TRBV7-6 and TRBJ2-3; no reliable D call. The length of the CDR3 is 12 residues. The germline V and J ends were trimmed by 3 bases and 4 bases, with 5 bases remaining between them. The germline CDR1 and CDR2 sequences are SGHVS and FNYEAQ. CDR3 amino acids: CASSFRADTQYF. The CDR3 coding sequence is TGTGCCAGCAGCTTTAGGGCAGATACGCAGTATTTT.

The table lists this clone with a few counts. The rearrangement uses TRBV14 and TRBJ1-6, with D unresolved. Germline CDR1 is SGHDN and CDR2 is FVKESK. The V gene lost 4 bases and the J gene lost 7 bases, with 8 bases spanning the gap. The CDR3 is 13 amino acids. The CDR3 DNA reads as TGTGCCAGCAGCCTATCCGGAAATTCACCCCTCCACTTT. This translates into CASSLSGNSPLHF.

There are a few counts of this clone. Different DNA sequences within this sample yield the same CDR3. The chain joins TRBV18 to TRBJ2-5; D remains ambiguous. This CDR3 contains 13 residues. In germline, CDR1 is KGHSH, CDR2 LQKENI. The V end was cut by 2 bases, the J end by 2 bases, with 6 bases between. The CDR3 DNA sequence: TGTGCCAGCTCACCAGGGGTGCAAGAGACCCAGTACTTC. Translated: CASSPGVQETQYF.

In its sample, this clone ranks as medium-sized. The chain links TRBV28 to TRBJ2-7; 9 nucleotides agree with TRBD2. The V gene end was trimmed by 1 base and the J gene end by 6 bases; junction bases not matched to a gene: 13. Germline lookup yields CDR1 MDHEN and CDR2 SYDVKM. The CDR3 contains 17 residues. The CDR3 reads CASSLFDLAGGPGEQYF. The CDR3 DNA is TGTGCCAGCAGTTTATTCGACCTCGCGGGGGGGCCGGGCGAGCAGTACTTC.

V usage is TRBV5-1 and J usage is TRBJ1-5; D is unresolved. Germline CDR1 SGHRS, CDR2 YFSETQ. V lost 3 bases and J 0 bases, leaving 19 bases between the germline ends. The CDR3 loop spans 18 amino acids. The CDR3 DNA follows: TGCGCCAGCAGCTCGGAAGTCGGAGGGCTTTATAGCAATCAGCCCCAGCATTTT. Translated: CASSSEVGGLYSNQPQHF.

As to this clone: Other DNA sequences in the sample encode the same CDR3. The chain joins TRBV4-2 to TRBJ2-1; 10 bases agree with TRBD2. The CDR3 covers 17 residues. Unmatched junction bases numbered 6, after V lost 0 bases and J lost 4 bases. The V gene's germline CDR1 is LGHNA and CDR2 YNFKEQ. CDR3 DNA: TGTGCCAGCAGCCAAGAGTCCGGACTAGCGGATTACAATGAGCAGTTCTTC. Amino acid sequence: CASSQESGLADYNEQFF.

The rearrangement joins TRBV10-1 to TRBJ1-1, with TRBD1 identical over 7 bases. The germline V gene has CDR1 WNHNN and CDR2 SYGVQD (reference sequence). The V gene end was trimmed by 9 bases and the J gene end by 5 bases; junction bases not matched to a gene: 18. This CDR3 spans 16 amino acids. CDR3 residues: CASYILRRQGETEAFF. CDR3 nucleotides: TGCGCCAGTTATATACTTAGGAGACAGGGAGAGACTGAAGCTTTCTTT.

The rearrangement uses TRBV15 and TRBJ1-4; 7 bases are shared with TRBD1. The CDR3 is made up of 16 amino acids. Per the germline V gene, CDR1 is LNHNV and CDR2 is YYDKDF (reference sequence). Trimming at V came to 1 base and at J to 8 bases, leaving 10 bases not matched to a gene. Written as DNA, the CDR3 is TGTGCCACCAGCAGAGCTCCGACAGGGAAGGAAGAAAAACTGTTTTTT. It specifies CATSRAPTGKEEKLFF.

The chain employs TRBV11-2 and TRBJ2-1; D is possibly TRBD1 or TRBD2 (6 bases each). Trimming cost V 5 bases and J 0 bases, with 11 bases left between them. The germline CDR1 and CDR2 sequences are SGHAT and FQNNGV. This CDR3 contains 15 residues. CDR3 nucleotide sequence: TGTGCCAGCAGCCCGGGGGCCCACTCCTACAATGAGCAGTTCTTC. This encodes CASSPGAHSYNEQFF.

V gene TRBV6-1 combines with J gene TRBJ2-7; D is undetermined. Per germline, CDR1 MNHNS and CDR2 SASEGT. This CDR3 region has 14 residues. V was trimmed by 3 bases and J by 2 bases, leaving 11 bases between them. For the CDR3, the DNA is TGTGCCAGCAGTGACCTCGGCGGTCCCTACGAGCAGTACTTC. Translating it yields CASSDLGGPYEQYF.

The chain employs TRBV28 and TRBJ1-3, with D maybe TRBD1 (6 bases). V lost 6 bases to trimming and J lost 3 bases, with 15 bases between them. The CDR3 is 15 amino acids. The germline V gene encodes CDR1 MDHEN and CDR2 SYDVKM. The CDR3 nucleotides are TGTGCCAGCAGAAGTACGTTAGGGGGTGGAAACACCATATATTTT. Protein: CASRSTLGGGNTIYF.

This clone was detected only once. The V and J genes are TRBV10-3 and TRBJ2-7; possibly TRBD1 or TRBD2 for D (5 bases each). This CDR3 has 16 residues. Trimming cost V 6 bases and J 4 bases, with 22 bases left between them. The V gene's germline CDR1 is ENHRY and CDR2 SYGVKD. Here the CDR3 reads CAISPLNGTSRYEQYF. Here the CDR3 DNA reads TGTGCCATCAGCCCACTCAATGGGACGTCCAGGTACGAGCAGTACTTC.